This T cell receptor beta chain was profiled in a study of cytomegalovirus exposure and HLA in healthy donors. Notes on the study in general: Rarity marked most TCR sequences, yet some public TCRs occurred in many donors. A subsequent analysis found that TCR clusters from the first cohort also tended to co-occur in the 90 to 150 validation repertoires, with approximately 95% of cluster scores above 0. Under in vitro conditions, a few CMV-associated chains were confirmed as specific for CMV antigens.

Losses at the gene ends were 0 bases for V and 4 bases for J; bases not matched to a gene: 5. CDR3 length: 16 amino acids. Germline CDR1 and CDR2: MNHEY and SMNVEV (reference sequence). TCRdb's table, derived via immunoSEQ multiplex PCR, lists solely in-frame clones and lacks some. In the table there are 55,000 to 80,000 clones, 85% to 95% of which are singletons. To note about this clone: What it binds is unknown.

The sequenced material came from PBMCs. This rearrangement joins TRBV27 to TRBJ2-1, with 8 bases lining up with TRBD1. The sequence came from a young woman in good health and CMV-seropositive. The CDR3 spells CASSLSGTGPYNEQFF. The CDR3 DNA reads as TGTGCCAGCAGTTTATCGGGGACAGGTCCTTACAATGAGCAGTTCTTC.